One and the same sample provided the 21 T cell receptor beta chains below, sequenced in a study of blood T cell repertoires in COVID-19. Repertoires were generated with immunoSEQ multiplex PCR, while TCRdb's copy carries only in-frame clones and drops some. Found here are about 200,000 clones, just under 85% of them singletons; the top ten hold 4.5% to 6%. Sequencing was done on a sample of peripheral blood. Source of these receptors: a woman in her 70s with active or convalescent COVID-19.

The CDR3 nucleotides read TGTGCCAGCAGCCGAAGGACTTCAGGTGGTTTCTTT. It translates to CASSRRTSGGFF. The V call is TRBV5-8, the J call TRBJ1-1; unclear D gene. In germline, CDR1 is SGHTS, CDR2 YDEGEE. Trimming pared 4 bases from V and 13 bases from J, leaving 17 bases between. CDR3 length equals 12 residues.

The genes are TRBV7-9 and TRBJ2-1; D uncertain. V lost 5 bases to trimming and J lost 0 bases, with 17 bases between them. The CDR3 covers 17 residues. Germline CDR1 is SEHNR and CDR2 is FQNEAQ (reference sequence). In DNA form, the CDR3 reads TGTGCCAGCAGCCTCATGTGGGCCGCCAGCTCCTACAATGAGCAGTTCTTC. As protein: CASSLMWAASSYNEQFF.

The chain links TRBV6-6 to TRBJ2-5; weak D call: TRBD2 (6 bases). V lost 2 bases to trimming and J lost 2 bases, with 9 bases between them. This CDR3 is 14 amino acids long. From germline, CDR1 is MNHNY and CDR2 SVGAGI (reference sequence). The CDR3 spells CASSYGGNQETQYF. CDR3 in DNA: TGTGCCAGCAGTTACGGGGGGAATCAAGAGACCCAGTACTTC.

CDR3 coding DNA: TGTGCCAGCAGCCAAGTAAGGGGGCCGGGTGAAAAACTGTTTTTT. This sequence encodes CASSQVRGPGEKLFF. This chain uses TRBV3-1 (or the pseudogene TRBV3-2) with TRBJ1-4, with 7 bases aligning to TRBD1. The CDR3 contains 15 residues. V dropped 1 base and J dropped 7; count of bases not matched to a gene: 6. Looked up from germline, CDR1 is LGHDT and CDR2 is YNNKEL (reference sequence).

CDR3 sequence: CASSSWGLAYYEQYF. The CDR3 DNA sequence: TGTGCCAGCAGCTCATGGGGACTAGCGTACTACGAGCAGTACTTC. V usage is TRBV5-6 and J usage is TRBJ2-7; TRBD2 aligns across 10 bases. The ends lost 3 bases at V and 3 bases at J; junction bases unmatched: 6. This CDR3 comprises 15 residues. CDR1 and CDR2 (germline): SGHDT, YYEEEE.

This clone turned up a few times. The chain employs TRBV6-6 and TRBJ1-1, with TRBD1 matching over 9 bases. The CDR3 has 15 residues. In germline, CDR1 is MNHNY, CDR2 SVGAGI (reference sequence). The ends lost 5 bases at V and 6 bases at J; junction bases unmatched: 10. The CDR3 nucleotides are TGTGCCAGCAGTGACCCGGGACAGGGTAAAGCTGAAGCTTTCTTT. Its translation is CASSDPGQGKAEAFF.

The DNA for the CDR3 is TGTGCCAGCAGCTTGTATCAGGCGCACTCTGGAAACACCATATATTTT. It translates to CASSLYQAHSGNTIYF. The J gene is TRBJ1-3, the V gene TRBV5-6, with D unresolved. The CDR3 length is 16 residues. In germline, CDR1 is SGHDT, CDR2 YYEEEE. V lost 1 base to trimming and J lost 0 bases, with 11 bases between them.

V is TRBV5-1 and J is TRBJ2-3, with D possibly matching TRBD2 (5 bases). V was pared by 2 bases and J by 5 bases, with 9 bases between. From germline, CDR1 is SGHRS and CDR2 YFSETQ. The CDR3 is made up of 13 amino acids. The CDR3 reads CASSFRTRDTQYF. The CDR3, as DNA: TGCGCCAGCAGCTTTCGGACTCGAGATACGCAGTATTTT. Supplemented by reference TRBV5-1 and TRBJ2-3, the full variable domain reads KAGVTQTPRYLIKTRGQQVTLSCSPISGHRSVSWYQQTPGQGLQFLFEYFSETQRNKGNFPGRFSGRQFSNSRSEMNVSTLELGDSALYLCASSFRTRDTQYFGPGTRLTVL.

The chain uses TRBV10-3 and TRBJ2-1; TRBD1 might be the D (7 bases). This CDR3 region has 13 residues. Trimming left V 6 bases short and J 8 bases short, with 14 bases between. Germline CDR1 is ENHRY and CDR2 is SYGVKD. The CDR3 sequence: CAISGRGVDEQFF. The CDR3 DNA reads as TGTGCCATCAGCGGCAGGGGGGTAGATGAGCAGTTCTTC.

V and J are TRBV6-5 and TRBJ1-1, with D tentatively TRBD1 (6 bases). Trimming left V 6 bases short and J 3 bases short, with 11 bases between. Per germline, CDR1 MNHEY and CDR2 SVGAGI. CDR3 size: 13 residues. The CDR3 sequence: CASSANRDTEAFF. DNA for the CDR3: TGTGCCAGCAGCGCAAACAGGGACACTGAAGCTTTCTTT.

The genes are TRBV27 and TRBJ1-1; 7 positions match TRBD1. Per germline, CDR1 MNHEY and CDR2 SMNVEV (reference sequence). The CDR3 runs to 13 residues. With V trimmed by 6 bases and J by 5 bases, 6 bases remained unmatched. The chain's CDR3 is CASRKGAVTEAFF. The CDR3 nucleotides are TGTGCCAGCAGGAAGGGGGCCGTAACTGAAGCTTTCTTT.

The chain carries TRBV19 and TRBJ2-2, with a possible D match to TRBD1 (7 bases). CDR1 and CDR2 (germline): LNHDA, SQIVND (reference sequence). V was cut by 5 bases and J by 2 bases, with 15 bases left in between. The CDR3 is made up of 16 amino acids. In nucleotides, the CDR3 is TGTGCCAGTAGTGCCGAGACAGGGACTAACACCGGGGAGCTGTTTTTT. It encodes CASSAETGTNTGELFF.

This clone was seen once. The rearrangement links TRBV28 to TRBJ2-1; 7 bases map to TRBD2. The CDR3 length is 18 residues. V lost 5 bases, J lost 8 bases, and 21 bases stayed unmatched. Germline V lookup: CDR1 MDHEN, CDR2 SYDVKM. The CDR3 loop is CASSPSGWGRALVHEQFF. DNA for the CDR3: TGTGCCAGCAGTCCCTCGGGGTGGGGGAGGGCCCTGGTACATGAGCAGTTCTTC.

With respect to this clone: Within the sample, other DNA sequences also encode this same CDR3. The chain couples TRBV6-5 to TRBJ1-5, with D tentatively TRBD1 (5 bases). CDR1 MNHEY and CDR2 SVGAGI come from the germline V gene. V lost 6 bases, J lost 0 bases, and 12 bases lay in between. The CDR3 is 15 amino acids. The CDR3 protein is CASRPGQYSNQPQHF. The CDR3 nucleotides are TGTGCCAGCAGGCCAGGACAATATAGCAATCAGCCCCAGCATTTT.

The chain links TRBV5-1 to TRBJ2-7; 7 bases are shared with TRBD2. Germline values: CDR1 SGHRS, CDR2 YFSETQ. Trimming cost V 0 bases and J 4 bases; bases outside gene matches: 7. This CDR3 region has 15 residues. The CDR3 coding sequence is TGCGCCAGCAGCTTGGCAGGAGCGGGGACTTACGAGCAGTACTTC. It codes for CASSLAGAGTYEQYF.

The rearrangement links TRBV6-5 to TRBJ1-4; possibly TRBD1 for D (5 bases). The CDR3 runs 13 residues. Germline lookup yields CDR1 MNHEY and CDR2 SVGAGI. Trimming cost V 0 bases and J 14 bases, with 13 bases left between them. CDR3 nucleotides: TGTGCCAGCAGTTACTCCTCCGGGGGTAAGCTGTTTTTT. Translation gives CASSYSSGGKLFF.

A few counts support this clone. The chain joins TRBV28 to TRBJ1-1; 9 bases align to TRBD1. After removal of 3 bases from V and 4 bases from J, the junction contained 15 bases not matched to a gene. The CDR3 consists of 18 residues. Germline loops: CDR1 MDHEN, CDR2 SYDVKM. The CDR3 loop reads CASSFGGPGTGLSTEAFF. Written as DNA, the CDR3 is TGTGCCAGCAGTTTCGGGGGTCCCGGGACAGGGTTAAGCACTGAAGCTTTCTTT.

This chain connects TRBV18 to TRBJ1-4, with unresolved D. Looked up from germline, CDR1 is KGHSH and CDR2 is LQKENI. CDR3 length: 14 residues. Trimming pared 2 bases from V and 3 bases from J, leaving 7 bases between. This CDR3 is CASSPNSANEKLFF. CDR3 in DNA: TGTGCCAGCTCACCAAACTCGGCTAATGAAAAACTGTTTTTT.

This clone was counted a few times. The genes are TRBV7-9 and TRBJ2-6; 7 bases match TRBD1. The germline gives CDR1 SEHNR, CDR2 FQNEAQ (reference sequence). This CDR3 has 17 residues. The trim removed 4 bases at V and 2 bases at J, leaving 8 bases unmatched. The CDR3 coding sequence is TGTGCCAGCAGCTCGCATACAGGGGTTCCTGGGGCCAACGTCCTGACTTTC. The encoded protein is CASSSHTGVPGANVLTF.

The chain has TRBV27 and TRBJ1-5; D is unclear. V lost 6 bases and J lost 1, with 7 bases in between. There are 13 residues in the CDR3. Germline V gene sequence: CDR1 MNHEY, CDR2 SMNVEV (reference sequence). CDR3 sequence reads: CASSPRSNQPQHF. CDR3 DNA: TGTGCCAGCAGCCCGCGAAGCAATCAGCCCCAGCATTTT.

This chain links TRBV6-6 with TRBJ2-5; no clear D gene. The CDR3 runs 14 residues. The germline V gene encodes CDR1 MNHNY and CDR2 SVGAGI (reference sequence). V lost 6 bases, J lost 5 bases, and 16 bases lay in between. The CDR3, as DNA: TGTGCCAGCAGACCTTTTCCAGCTAGGGAGACCCAGTACTTC. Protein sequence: CASRPFPARETQYF.